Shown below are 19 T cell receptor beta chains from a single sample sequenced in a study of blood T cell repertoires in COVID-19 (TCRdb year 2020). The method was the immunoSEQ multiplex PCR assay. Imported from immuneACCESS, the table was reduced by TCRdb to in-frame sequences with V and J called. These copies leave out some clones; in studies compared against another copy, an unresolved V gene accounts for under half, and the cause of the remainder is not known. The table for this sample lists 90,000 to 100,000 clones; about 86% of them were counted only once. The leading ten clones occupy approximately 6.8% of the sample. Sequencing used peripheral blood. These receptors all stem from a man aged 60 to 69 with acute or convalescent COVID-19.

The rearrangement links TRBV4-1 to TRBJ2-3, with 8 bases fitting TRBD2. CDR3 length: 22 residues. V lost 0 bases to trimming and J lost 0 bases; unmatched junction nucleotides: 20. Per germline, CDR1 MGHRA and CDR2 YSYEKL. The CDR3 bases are TGCGCCAGCAGCCAAGATCCATCGGGGGCCAGCGGGGGACCCTTGAGCACAGATACGCAGTATTTT. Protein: CASSQDPSGASGGPLSTDTQYF.

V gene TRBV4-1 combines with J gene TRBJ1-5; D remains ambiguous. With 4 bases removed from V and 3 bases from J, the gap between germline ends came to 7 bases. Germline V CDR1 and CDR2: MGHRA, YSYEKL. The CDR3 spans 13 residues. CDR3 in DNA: TGCGCCAGCAGCCCCCGCGACAATCAGCCCCAGCATTTT. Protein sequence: CASSPRDNQPQHF.

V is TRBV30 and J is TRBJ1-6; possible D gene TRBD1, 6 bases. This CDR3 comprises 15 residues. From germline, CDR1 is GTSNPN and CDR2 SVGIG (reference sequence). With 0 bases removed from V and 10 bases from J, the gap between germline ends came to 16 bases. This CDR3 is CAWSVLAGRGSPLHF. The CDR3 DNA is TGTGCCTGGAGTGTACTCGCAGGGAGGGGGTCACCCCTCCACTTT.

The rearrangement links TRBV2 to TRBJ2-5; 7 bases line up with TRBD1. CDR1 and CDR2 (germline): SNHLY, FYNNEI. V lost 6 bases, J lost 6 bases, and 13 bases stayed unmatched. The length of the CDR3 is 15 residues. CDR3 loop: CASSLGTVERKTQYF. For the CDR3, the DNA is TGTGCCAGCAGCCTAGGGACAGTAGAAAGAAAGACCCAGTACTTC.

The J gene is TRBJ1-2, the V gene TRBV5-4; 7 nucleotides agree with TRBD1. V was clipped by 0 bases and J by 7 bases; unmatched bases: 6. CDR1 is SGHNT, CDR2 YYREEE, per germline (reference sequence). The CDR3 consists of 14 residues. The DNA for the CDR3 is TGTGCCAGCAGCTTGGGGGGACAGAGATTTGGCTACACCTTC. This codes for CASSLGGQRFGYTF.

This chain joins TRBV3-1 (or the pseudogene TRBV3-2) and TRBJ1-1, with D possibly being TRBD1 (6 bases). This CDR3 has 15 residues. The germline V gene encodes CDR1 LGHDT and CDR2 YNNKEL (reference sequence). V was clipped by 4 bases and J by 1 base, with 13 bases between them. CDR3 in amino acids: CASSPSTGSNTEAFF. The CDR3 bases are TGTGCCAGCAGCCCCTCGACAGGATCGAACACTGAAGCTTTCTTT.

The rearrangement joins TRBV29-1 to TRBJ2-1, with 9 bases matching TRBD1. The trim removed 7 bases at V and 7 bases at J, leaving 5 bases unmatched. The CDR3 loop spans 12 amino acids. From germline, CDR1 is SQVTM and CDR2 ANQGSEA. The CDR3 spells CSETGGQNEQFF. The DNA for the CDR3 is TGCAGCGAGACAGGGGGACAGAATGAGCAGTTCTTC.

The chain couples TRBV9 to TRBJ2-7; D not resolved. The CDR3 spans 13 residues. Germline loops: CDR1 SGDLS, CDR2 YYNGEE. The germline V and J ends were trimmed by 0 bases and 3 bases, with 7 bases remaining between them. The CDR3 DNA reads TGTGCCAGCAGCGTAGCGCCTAGCTACGAGCAGTACTTC. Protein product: CASSVAPSYEQYF.

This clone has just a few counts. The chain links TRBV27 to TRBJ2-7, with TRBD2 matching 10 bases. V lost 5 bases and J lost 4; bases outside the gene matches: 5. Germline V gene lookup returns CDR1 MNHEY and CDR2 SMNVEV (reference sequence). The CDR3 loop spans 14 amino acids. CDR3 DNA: TGTGCCAGCAGTCTAGCGGGGGCTCAATACGAGCAGTACTTC. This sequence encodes CASSLAGAQYEQYF.

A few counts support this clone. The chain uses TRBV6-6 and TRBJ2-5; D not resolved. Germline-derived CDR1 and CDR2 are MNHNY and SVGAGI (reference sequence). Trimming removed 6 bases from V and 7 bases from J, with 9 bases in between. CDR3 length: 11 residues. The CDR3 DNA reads TGTGCCAGCAGCCAATCATGGACCCAGTACTTC. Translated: CASSQSWTQYF.

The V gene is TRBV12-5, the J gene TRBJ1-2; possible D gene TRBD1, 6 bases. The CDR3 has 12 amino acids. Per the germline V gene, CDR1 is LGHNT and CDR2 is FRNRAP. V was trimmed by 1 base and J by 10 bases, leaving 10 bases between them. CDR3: CASGLDRVSYTF. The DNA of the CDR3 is TGTGCTAGTGGTTTGGACAGGGTTTCCTACACCTTC.

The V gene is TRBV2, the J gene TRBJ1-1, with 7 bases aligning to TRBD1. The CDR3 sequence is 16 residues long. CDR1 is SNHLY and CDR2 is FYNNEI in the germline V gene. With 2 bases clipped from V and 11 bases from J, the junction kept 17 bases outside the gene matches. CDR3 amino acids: CASSEPRQGLLTGAFF. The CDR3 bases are TGTGCCAGCAGTGAACCGAGACAGGGCCTTCTAACTGGGGCTTTCTTT.

The CDR3 DNA follows: TGCGCCAGCAGCCCCGGACAGGGGACTGAAGCTTTCTTT. Its translation: CASSPGQGTEAFF. The chain links TRBV5-1 to TRBJ1-1; 9 positions agree with TRBD1. Germline CDR1 reads SGHRS; CDR2 reads YFSETQ. The V and J ends lost 4 bases and 5 bases, in that order; junction bases with no gene match: 3. The CDR3 extends over 13 amino acids. Together with reference TRBV5-1 and TRBJ1-1, the CDR3 gives the full variable domain: KAGVTQTPRYLIKTRGQQVTLSCSPISGHRSVSWYQQTPGQGLQFLFEYFSETQRNKGNFPGRFSGRQFSNSRSEMNVSTLELGDSALYLCASSPGQGTEAFFGQGTRLTVV.

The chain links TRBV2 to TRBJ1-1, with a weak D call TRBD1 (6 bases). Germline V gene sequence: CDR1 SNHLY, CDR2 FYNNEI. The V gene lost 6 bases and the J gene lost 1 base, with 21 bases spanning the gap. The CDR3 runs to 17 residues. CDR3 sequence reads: CASSPRQDRIKNTEAFF. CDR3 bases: TGTGCCAGCAGCCCCAGACAGGACCGCATTAAGAACACTGAAGCTTTCTTT.

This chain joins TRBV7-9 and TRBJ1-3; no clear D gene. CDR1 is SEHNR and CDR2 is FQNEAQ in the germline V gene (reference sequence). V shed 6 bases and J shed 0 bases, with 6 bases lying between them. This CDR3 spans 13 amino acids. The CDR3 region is CASRYSSGNTIYF. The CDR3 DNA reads TGTGCCAGCAGGTACAGCTCTGGAAACACCATATATTTT. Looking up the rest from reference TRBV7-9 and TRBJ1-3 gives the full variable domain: DTGVSQNPRHKITKRGQNVTFRCDPISEHNRLYWYRQTLGQGPEFLTYFQNEAQLEKSRLLSDRFSAERPKGSFSTLEIQRTEQGDSAMYLCASRYSSGNTIYFGEGSWLTVV.

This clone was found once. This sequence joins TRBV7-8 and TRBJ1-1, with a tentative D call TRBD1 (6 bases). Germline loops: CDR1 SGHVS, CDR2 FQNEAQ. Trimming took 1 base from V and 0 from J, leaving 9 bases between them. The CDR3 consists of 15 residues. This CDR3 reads CASSLVDSLNTEAFF. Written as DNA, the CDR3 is TGTGCCAGCAGCTTAGTGGACAGCCTGAACACTGAAGCTTTCTTT. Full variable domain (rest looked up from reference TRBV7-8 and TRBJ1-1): GAGVSQSPRYKVAKRGQDVALRCDPISGHVSLFWYQQALGQGPEFLTYFQNEAQLDKSGLPSDRFFAERPEGSVSTLKIQRTQQEDSAVYLCASSLVDSLNTEAFFGQGTRLTVV.

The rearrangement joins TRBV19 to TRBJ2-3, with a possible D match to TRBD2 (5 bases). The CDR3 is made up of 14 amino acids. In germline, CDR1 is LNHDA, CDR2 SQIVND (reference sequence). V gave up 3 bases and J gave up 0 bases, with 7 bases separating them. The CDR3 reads CASSMSSSTDTQYF. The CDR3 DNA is TGTGCCAGTAGTATGTCTAGCAGCACAGATACGCAGTATTTT.

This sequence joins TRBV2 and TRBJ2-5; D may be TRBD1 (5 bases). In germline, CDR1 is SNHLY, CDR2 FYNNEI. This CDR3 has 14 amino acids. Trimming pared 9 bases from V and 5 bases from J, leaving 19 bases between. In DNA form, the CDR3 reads TGTGCCAGTGATGACCCGACACCAGGGGAGACCCAGTACTTC. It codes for CASDDPTPGETQYF.

Here the CDR3 reads CASSKPSMVGELFF. The CDR3 nucleotides read TGTGCCAGCAGTAAGCCCTCCATGGTCGGGGAGCTGTTTTTT. J is TRBJ2-2 and V is TRBV6-5; D uncertain. This CDR3 spans 14 amino acids. CDR1 MNHEY and CDR2 SVGAGI come from the germline V gene. V was shortened by 5 bases and J by 7 bases, with 14 bases between the two germline ends.